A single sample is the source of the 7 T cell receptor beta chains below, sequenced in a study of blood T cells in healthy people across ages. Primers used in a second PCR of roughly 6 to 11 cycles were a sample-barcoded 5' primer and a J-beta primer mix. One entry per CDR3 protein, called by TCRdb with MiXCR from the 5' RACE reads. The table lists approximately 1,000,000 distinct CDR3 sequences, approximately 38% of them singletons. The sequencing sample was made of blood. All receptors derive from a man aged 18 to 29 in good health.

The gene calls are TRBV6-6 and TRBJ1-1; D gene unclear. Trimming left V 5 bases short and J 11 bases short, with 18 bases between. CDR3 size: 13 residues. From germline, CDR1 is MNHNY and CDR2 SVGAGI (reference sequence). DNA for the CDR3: TGTGCCAGCAGTCGTGGTCAGGATCAGAGGGCTTTCTTT. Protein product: CASSRGQDQRAFF.

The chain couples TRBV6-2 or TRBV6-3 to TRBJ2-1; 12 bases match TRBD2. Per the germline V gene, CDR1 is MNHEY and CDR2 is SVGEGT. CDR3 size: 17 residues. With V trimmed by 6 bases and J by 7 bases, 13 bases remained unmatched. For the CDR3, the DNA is TGTGCCAGCAGCCCGCGGACTAGCGGGGCCAAATTTAATGAGCAGTTCTTC. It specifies CASSPRTSGAKFNEQFF.

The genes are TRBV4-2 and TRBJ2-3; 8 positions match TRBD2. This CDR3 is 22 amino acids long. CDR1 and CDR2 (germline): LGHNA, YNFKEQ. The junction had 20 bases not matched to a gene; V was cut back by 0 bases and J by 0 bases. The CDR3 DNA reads TGTGCCAGCAGCCAAGATAGAACCCCCAGCGGGGGCCATTTAAATAGCACAGATACGCAGTATTTT. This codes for CASSQDRTPSGGHLNSTDTQYF.

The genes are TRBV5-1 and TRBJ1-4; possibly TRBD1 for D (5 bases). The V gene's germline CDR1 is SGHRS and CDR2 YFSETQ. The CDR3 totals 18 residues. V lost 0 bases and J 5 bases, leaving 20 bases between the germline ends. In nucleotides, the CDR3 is TGCGCCAGCAGCTTGGACCGGCATCACTGGGGGGAGAATGAAAAACTGTTTTTT. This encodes CASSLDRHHWGENEKLFF.

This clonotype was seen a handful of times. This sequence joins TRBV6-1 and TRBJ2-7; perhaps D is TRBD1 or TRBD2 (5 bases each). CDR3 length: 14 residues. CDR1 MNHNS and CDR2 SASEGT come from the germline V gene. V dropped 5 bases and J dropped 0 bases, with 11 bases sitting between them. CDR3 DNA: TGTGCCAGCAGTCCCTCGGGGCTCTCCTACGAGCAGTACTTC. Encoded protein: CASSPSGLSYEQYF.

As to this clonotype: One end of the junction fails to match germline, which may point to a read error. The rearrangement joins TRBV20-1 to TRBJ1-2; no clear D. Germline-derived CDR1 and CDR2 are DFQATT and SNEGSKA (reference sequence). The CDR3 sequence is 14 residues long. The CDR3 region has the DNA TGCGGTGCTAGAGATCAGAGGGATAACTATGGCTACACCTTC. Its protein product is CGARDQRDNYGYTF.

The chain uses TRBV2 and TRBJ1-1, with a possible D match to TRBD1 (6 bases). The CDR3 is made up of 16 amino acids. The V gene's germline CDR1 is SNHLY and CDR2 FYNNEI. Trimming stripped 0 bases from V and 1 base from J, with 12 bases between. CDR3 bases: TGTGCCAGCAGTGAAGCGGACAGCCAAGGGAACACTGAAGCTTTCTTT. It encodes CASSEADSQGNTEAFF.